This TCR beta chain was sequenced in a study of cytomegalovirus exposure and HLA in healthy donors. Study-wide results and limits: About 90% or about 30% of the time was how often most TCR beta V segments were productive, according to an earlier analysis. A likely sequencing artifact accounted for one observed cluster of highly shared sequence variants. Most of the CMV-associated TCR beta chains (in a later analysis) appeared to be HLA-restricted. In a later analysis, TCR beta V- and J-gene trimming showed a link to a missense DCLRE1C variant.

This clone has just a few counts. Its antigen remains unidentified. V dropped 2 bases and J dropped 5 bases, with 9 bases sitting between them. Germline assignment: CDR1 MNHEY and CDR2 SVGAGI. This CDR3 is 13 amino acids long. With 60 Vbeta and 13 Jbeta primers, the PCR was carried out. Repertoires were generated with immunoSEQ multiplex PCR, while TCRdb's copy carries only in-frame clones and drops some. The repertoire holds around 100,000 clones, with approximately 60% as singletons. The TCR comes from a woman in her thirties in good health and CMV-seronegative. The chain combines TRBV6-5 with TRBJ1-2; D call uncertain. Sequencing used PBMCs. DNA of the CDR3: TGTGCCAGCAGTTACAATACGCGGTATGGCTACACCTTC. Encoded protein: CASSYNTRYGYTF.